This T cell receptor beta chain was sequenced during a study of T cells in Graves' hyperthyroidism and ophthalmopathy. TCR beta CDR3 regions were amplified from RNA transcripts. In the first-round RT-PCR of the TCR CDR3, the HTBI primer set was used. MiXCR, applied by TCRdb to the multiplex PCR reads, yields one record per CDR3 protein. In the table there are over 650,000 distinct CDR3 sequences, about 45% of which are singletons. This clonotype was counted only a few times. Lactation, pregnancy, other autoimmune disease or uncontrolled infection excluded patients. Per the germline V gene, CDR1 is SNHLY and CDR2 is FYNNEI. The CDR3 loop spans 15 amino acids. Trimming removed 8 bases from V and 3 bases from J, with 19 bases in between.

This TCR was sampled from an adult man with Graves' disease, either hyperthyroidism or ophthalmopathy (not recorded which). The rearrangement joins TRBV2 to TRBJ1-2; no clear D. Input material: peripheral blood or thyroid tissue (not recorded which). The CDR3 region is CASVRRSSTDYGYTF. DNA for the CDR3: TGTGCCAGCGTGCGGCGGAGTTCCACGGACTATGGCTACACCTTC.